This T cell receptor (beta chain) came from a study of CD8+ T cells in alopecia areata. General study points: Among patients, TCR sharing was less clear than in mice, a difference possibly due in part to HLA diversity in the patient population. Especially in alopecia totalis/universalis, lesional scalp showed greater clonality than normal scalp did.

The germline V gene encodes CDR1 MDHEN and CDR2 SYDVKM. The V and J ends lost 3 bases and 6 bases, in that order; junction bases with no gene match: 4. The length of the CDR3 is 14 residues. cDNA serving as the sequencing template came from extracted, reverse transcribed RNA. The data were produced by immunoSEQ multiplex PCR, yet TCRdb's version contains in-frame clones alone and is incomplete. The sample includes tens of thousands of clones, just over 50% seen only once; the top ten take under 6.5%. By sample share, this clone is medium-sized. No antigen is known for it. The source is a human donor with alopecia areata. Sequencing was performed on NKG2D-high CD8+ T cells sorted from blood. The rearrangement uses TRBV28 and TRBJ2-1, with 8 bases lining up with TRBD2. The CDR3 DNA sequence: TGTGCCAGCAGTTTTACGGCGGGAGGCAATGAGCAGTTCTTC. Translating it yields CASSFTAGGNEQFF.